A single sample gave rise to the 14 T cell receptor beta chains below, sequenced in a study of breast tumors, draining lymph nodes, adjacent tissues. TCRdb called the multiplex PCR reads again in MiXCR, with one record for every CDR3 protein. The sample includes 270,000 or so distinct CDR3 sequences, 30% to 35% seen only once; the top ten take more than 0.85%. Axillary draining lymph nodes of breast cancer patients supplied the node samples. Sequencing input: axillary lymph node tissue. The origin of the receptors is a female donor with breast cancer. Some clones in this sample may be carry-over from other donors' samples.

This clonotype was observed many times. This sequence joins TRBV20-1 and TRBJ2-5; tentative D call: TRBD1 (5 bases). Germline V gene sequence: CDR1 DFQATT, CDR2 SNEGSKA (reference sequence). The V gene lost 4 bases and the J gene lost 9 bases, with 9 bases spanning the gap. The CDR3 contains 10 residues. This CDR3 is CSATPGPQYF. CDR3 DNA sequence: TGCAGTGCTACCCCAGGGCCCCAGTACTTC.

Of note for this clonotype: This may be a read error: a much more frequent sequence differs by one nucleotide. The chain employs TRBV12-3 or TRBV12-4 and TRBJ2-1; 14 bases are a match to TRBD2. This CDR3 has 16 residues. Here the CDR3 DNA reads TGTGCCAGCAGTGGGACTAGCGGGAGTAATTACAATGAGCAGTCCTTC. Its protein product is CASSGTSGSNYNEQSF.

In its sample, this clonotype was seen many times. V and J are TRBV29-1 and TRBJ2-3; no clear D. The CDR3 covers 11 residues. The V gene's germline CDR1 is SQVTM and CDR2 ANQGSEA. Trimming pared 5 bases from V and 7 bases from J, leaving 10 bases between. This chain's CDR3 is CSVFWANTQYF. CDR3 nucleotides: TGCAGCGTTTTTTGGGCAAATACGCAGTATTTT.

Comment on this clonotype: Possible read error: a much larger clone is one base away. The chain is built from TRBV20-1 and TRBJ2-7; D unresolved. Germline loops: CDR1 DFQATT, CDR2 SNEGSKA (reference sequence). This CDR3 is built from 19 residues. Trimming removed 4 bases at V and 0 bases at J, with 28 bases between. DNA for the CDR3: TGCAGTGCTACTACAAGTCCGGATTACGGCAAATCTATCTCCTACGAGCAGTACTTC. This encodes CSATTSPDYGKSISYEQYF.

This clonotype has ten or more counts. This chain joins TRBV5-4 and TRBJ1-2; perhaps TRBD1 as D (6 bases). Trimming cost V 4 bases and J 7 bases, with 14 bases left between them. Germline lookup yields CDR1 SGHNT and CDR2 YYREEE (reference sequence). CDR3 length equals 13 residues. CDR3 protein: CASSLQGVGGYTF. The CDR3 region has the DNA TGTGCCAGCAGCCTACAGGGCGTCGGTGGCTACACCTTC.

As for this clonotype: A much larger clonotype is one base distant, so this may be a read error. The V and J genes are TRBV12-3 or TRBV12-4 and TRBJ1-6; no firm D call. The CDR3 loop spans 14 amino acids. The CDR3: CACSSPGPNSPLHF. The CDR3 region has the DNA TGTGCCTGCAGTTCGCCGGGCCCTAATTCACCCCTCCACTTT.

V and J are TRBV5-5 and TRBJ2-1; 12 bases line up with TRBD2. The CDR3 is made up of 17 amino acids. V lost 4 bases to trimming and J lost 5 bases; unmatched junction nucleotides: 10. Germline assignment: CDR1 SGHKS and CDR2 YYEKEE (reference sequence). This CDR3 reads CASSSDLGLAGNNEQFF. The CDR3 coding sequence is TGTGCCAGCAGCAGTGACCTCGGACTAGCGGGGAACAATGAGCAGTTCTTC.

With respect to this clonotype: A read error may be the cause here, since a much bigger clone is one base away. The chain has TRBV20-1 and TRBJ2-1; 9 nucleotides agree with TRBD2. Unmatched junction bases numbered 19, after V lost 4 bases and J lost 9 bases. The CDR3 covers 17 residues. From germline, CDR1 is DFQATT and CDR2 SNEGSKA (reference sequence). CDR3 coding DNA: TGCAGTGCTACTGGTGGGCCTAGCGGGATGGAGGGGAGTGAGCAGTTCTTC. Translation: CSATGGPSGMEGSEQFF.

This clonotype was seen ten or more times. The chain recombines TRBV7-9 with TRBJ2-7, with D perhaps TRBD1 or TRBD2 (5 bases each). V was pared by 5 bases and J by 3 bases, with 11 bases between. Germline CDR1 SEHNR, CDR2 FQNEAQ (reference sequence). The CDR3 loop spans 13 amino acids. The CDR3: CASSGGRDYEQYF. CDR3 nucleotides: TGTGCCAGCAGCGGGGGACGGGACTACGAGCAGTACTTC.

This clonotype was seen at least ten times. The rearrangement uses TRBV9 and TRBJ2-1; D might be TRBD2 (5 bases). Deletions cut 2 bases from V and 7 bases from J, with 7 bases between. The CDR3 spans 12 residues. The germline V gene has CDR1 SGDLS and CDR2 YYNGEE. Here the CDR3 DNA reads TGTGCCAGCAGCGTTAGCGAGAATGAGCAGTTCTTC. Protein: CASSVSENEQFF.

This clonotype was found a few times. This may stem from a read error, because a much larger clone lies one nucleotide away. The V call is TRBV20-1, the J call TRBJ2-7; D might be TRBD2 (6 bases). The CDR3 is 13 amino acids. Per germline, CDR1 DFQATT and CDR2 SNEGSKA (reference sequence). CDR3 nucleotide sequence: TGCAGTGCTACCAGCGGGTATGACTACGGGCAGTACTTC. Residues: CSATSGYDYGQYF.

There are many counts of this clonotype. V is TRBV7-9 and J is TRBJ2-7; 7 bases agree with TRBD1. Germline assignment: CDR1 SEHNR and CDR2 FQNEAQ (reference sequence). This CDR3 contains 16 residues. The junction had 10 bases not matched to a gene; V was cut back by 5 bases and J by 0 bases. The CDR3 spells CASSRDRALLSYEQYF. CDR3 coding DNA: TGTGCCAGCAGCAGAGACAGGGCCCTCCTCTCCTACGAGCAGTACTTC. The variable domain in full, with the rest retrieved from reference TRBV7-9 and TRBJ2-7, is DTGVSQNPRHKITKRGQNVTFRCDPISEHNRLYWYRQTLGQGPEFLTYFQNEAQLEKSRLLSDRFSAERPKGSFSTLEIQRTEQGDSAMYLCASSRDRALLSYEQYFGPGTRLTVT.

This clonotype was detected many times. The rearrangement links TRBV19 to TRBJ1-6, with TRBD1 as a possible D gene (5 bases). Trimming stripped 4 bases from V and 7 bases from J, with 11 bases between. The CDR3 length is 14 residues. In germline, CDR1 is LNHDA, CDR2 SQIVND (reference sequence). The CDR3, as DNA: TGTGCCAGTAGTAAGTCAGGGAACAATTCACCCCTCCACTTT. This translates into CASSKSGNNSPLHF.

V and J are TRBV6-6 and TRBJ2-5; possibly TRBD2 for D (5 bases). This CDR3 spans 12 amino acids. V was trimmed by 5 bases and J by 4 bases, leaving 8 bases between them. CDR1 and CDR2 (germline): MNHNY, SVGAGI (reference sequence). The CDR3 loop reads CASSRSVETQYF. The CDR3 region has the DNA TGTGCCAGCAGTCGTAGCGTAGAGACCCAGTACTTC.